This is a list of T cell receptor beta chains from one sample in a study of cytomegalovirus exposure and HLA in healthy donors. The protocol was immunoSEQ multiplex PCR, while the TCRdb copy is restricted to in-frame clones and leaves out a portion. The sample comprises about 200,000 clones, under 90% of which are singletons, and 0.098% rests with the top ten. The sequencing sample was made of PBMCs. All receptors derive from a boy aged 2 to 9 in good health and CMV-seronegative. The CDR3 runs from the conserved cysteine through the conserved F or W. A D gene is named only where the DNA matches it firmly. The size of a clone is reported for some rows only, either as once, few or many, or as a class for expanded clones.

TRBD1	TRBV5-5	TRBJ1-2	.	CASSPRDRANGYTF	TGTGCCAGCAGCCCCCGGGACAGGGCGAATGGCTACACCTTC
.	TRBV6-6	TRBJ2-7	.	CASSYSRTRNGYEQYF	TGTGCCAGCAGTTACTCGAGGACTCGCAACGGTTACGAGCAGTACTTC
.	TRBV29-1	TRBJ1-1	.	CSVARQVMTDTEAFF	TGCAGCGTGGCTCGACAGGTTATGACCGACACTGAAGCTTTCTTT
.	TRBV19	TRBJ2-2	.	CASSATGRVGTGELFF	TGTGCCAGTAGTGCGACAGGCAGGGTGGGCACCGGGGAGCTGTTTTTT
TRBD1	TRBV2	TRBJ1-1	few	CASSGGTGGDWRWTEAFF	TGTGCCAGCAGTGGAGGAACAGGGGGCGATTGGAGGTGGACTGAAGCTTTCTTT
.	TRBV5-6	TRBJ1-2	.	CASSTAGGRVLGYTF	TGTGCCAGCAGCACCGCTGGGGGCAGGGTGCTCGGCTACACCTTC
.	TRBV6-6	TRBJ2-2	few	CASSILEGYTGELFF	TGTGCCAGCAGCATACTAGAGGGTTATACCGGGGAGCTGTTTTTT
TRBD1	TRBV30	TRBJ1-1	.	CAWSTQGAGDTEAFF	TGTGCCTGGAGTACGCAGGGGGCTGGGGACACTGAAGCTTTCTTT
.	TRBV9	TRBJ1-5	.	CASTRGGASNQPQHF	TGTGCCAGCACCCGTGGCGGCGCGAGCAATCAGCCCCAGCATTTT
.	TRBV11-2	TRBJ2-1	.	CASSREEQFF	TGTGCCAGCAGCCGGGAGGAGCAGTTCTTC
TRBD1	TRBV6-1	TRBJ2-7	few	CASSQGVSYEQYF	TGTGCCAGCAGCCAGGGGGTCTCCTACGAGCAGTACTTC
TRBD2	TRBV2	TRBJ2-1	.	CASSVGGGNNEQFF	TGTGCCAGCAGTGTTGGGGGGGGAAACAATGAGCAGTTCTTC
.	TRBV7-9	TRBJ1-1	.	CASSLGGNPNTEAFF	TGTGCCAGCAGCTTAGGAGGGAACCCGAACACTGAAGCTTTCTTT
TRBD1	TRBV5-1	TRBJ1-4	.	CASSWGQGTNEKLFF	TGCGCCAGCAGCTGGGGACAGGGGACTAATGAAAAACTGTTTTTT
.	TRBV11-2	TRBJ2-7	.	CASSYLALSSYEQYF	TGTGCCAGCAGCTATCTAGCGTTAAGCTCCTACGAGCAGTACTTC
.	TRBV11-2	TRBJ1-2	few	CASSLARGPYYGYTF	TGTGCCAGCAGCTTAGCCCGCGGTCCCTACTATGGCTACACCTTC
TRBD2	TRBV27	TRBJ2-3	few	CASSTAGGPSTDTQYF	TGTGCCAGCAGTACAGCGGGGGGGCCCTCCACAGATACGCAGTATTTT
.	TRBV7-9	TRBJ2-1	.	CASSLELVSEQFF	TGTGCCAGCAGCTTAGAACTAGTCAGTGAGCAGTTCTTC
.	TRBV7-9	TRBJ1-2	.	CASSHHGQEAGYTF	TGTGCCAGCAGCCACCATGGGCAGGAGGCTGGCTACACCTTC
.	TRBV7-2	TRBJ1-3	.	CASSLGRANTIYF	TGTGCCAGCAGCTTAGGGAGGGCAAACACCATATATTTT
TRBD2	TRBV25-1	TRBJ2-3	once	CASSEYGLAGGETQYF	TGTGCCAGCAGTGAATATGGGCTAGCGGGGGGCGAGACGCAGTATTTT
.	TRBV5-1	TRBJ2-3	.	CASSWHSQPGADTQYF	TGCGCCAGCAGCTGGCACTCCCAACCGGGGGCAGATACGCAGTATTTT
TRBD1	TRBV6-5	TRBJ2-6	.	CASASGGAGANVLTF	TGTGCCAGTGCCTCAGGGGGCGCTGGGGCCAACGTCCTGACTTTC
.	TRBV6-4	TRBJ2-1	.	CASSVGGGTHNEQFF	TGTGCCAGCAGTGTGGGCGGGGGCACCCACAATGAGCAGTTCTTC
TRBD1	TRBV6-6	TRBJ2-5	.	CASSYSPGQGQETQYF	TGTGCCAGCAGTTACTCTCCCGGACAGGGGCAGGAGACCCAGTACTTC
TRBD1	TRBV6-6	TRBJ2-3	few	CASSSGQGIDTQYF	TGTGCCAGCAGTTCTGGACAGGGTATAGATACGCAGTATTTT
.	TRBV7-2	TRBJ1-2	.	CATQRGLGYGYTF	TGTGCCACCCAGCGGGGGCTCGGCTATGGCTACACCTTC
.	TRBV6-6	TRBJ1-2	.	CASRRESPLGYTF	TGTGCCAGCAGGCGGGAGTCCCCCTTAGGCTACACCTTC
TRBD1	TRBV11-1	TRBJ1-5	.	CASSWDRAQPQHF	TGTGCCAGCAGCTGGGACAGGGCTCAGCCCCAGCATTTT
.	TRBV12-5	TRBJ2-5	.	CASGLSTLISGTQYF	TGTGCTAGTGGTTTGTCGACCCTCATTTCAGGGACCCAGTACTTC
TRBD1	TRBV9	TRBJ1-1	.	CASGQGLMNTEAFF	TGTGCCAGCGGACAGGGACTCATGAACACTGAAGCTTTCTTT
TRBD1	TRBV29-1	TRBJ1-2	.	CSVFGATGSTSNYGYTF	TGCAGCGTTTTTGGGGCGACAGGGTCAACTTCTAACTATGGCTACACCTTC
.	TRBV11-2	TRBJ2-4	.	CASSLQGLAKNIQYF	TGTGCCAGCAGCCTACAGGGATTAGCCAAAAACATTCAGTACTTC
TRBD2	TRBV4-2	TRBJ2-3	.	CASSQDLAGVDTQYF	TGTGCCAGCAGCCAAGATCTAGCGGGGGTAGATACGCAGTATTTT
.	TRBV21-1	TRBJ1-1	.	CASSKGPLNEAFF	TGTGCCAGCAGCAAAGGCCCCCTAAATGAAGCTTTCTTT
TRBD1	TRBV7-9	TRBJ1-1	.	CASSFRQGEAFF	TGTGCCAGCAGCTTCCGACAGGGCGAAGCTTTCTTT
.	TRBV19	TRBJ2-5	.	CASSISRGNGETQYF	TGTGCCAGTAGTATAAGCAGGGGAAATGGAGAGACCCAGTACTTC
.	TRBV6-5	TRBJ1-2	.	CASHYLEDDGYTF	TGTGCCAGCCACTACCTGGAGGATGATGGCTACACCTTC
.	TRBV19	TRBJ1-5	once	CASTPGGVQPQHF	TGTGCCAGTACCCCCGGGGGGGTTCAGCCCCAGCATTTT
TRBD1	TRBV2	TRBJ2-5	.	CASSAGTAETQYF	TGTGCCAGCAGTGCCGGGACAGCAGAGACCCAGTACTTC
.	TRBV29-1	TRBJ2-1	.	CSVVRGALPNEQFF	TGCAGCGTTGTTCGGGGGGCGCTTCCCAATGAGCAGTTCTTC
.	TRBV7-2	TRBJ1-1	.	CASSLAGAHGAFF	TGTGCCAGCAGCTTAGCAGGGGCTCATGGAGCTTTCTTT
TRBD1	TRBV2	TRBJ2-3	.	CASSERGTGNTDTQYF	TGTGCCAGCAGTGAGCGGGGGACAGGGAACACAGATACGCAGTATTTT
TRBD1	TRBV6-1	TRBJ1-1	.	CASSPLPQGDTEAFF	TGTGCCAGCAGTCCACTACCACAGGGGGACACTGAAGCTTTCTTT